What follows is one T cell receptor (beta chain) and its context. Its antigen is unknown. There are no base qualities to consult, and no much larger clone falls within one base. These data belong to a study of cytomegalovirus exposure and HLA in healthy donors listed by TCRdb under 2017. For the study in its entirety: An earlier analysis of more than 550 of the donors reported about 260 Gb of sequence data and 117 million unique TCR beta sequences obtained from approximately 180 million T cells. An early release that covered several hundred HLA-typed donors contained around 300 gigabases of sequencing data and around 85 million unique TCR sequences. Among the roughly 410 genotyped donors, around 81% belonged to the genetic ancestry cluster associated with self-reported Caucasian donors. The aim of the study was to test whether cataloging public T cell receptors could identify signatures of past pathogen exposure. Using immunosequencing, the study profiled T cell repertoires from fewer than 700 subjects and related those repertoires to cytomegalovirus serostatus. Besides the first cohort of more than 650 subjects, a separate validation cohort made up of 120 different subjects was used. To predict cytomegalovirus infection status, the study brought together high-throughput TCR immunosequencing, statistical association of individual TCRs with disease status, and machine learning. To study patterns of TCR occurrence, a later analysis re-analyzed previously published TCR beta repertoires from 666 donors and added high-resolution HLA genotyping. Rather than drawing on any new phenotypic data, the later analysis identified candidate immune exposures from TCR beta sequences and the way those sequences occurred across donors. To decide whether each TCR beta V gene segment behaved as functional or pseudogenic, an earlier analysis of some 570 of the donors relied on high-throughput TCR beta sequencing. Alongside the repertoire data, information on donor age, sex, ethnicity and CMV serostatus was compiled. In a later genetic analysis, genome-wide SNP genotypes for about 60% of the 666 donors were used, and that subset was treated as a discovery cohort. All discovery cohort repertoires had been generated using a single sequencing platform. Class I and class II HLA loci were covered by the typing at four-digit resolution. Typing coverage varied by locus: about 620-630 donors for A, B, C, DRB1 and DQB1; some 520 for DQA1; over 600 for DPA1; 450 to 480 for DPB1. About five DR-DQ haplotypes were handled as single units for association and clustering, since linkage in the cohort was strong. On average, around 230,000 unique TCR beta nucleotide sequences were sequenced per donor among 398 genotyped donors of the cohort, with about 19% of those sequences being non-productive.

Overall study outcomes, separate from this receptor: A total of about 150 TCR beta chains were listed by the study as associated with cytomegalovirus. In vitro tests confirmed that a few of the cytomegalovirus-associated TCR beta chains recognize cytomegalovirus antigens. Most CMV-associated TCR beta chains appeared to be HLA-restricted in a later analysis, and the HLA associations seemed to be driven largely by CMV exposure. A later analysis found that TCR association rates varied across HLA loci, with DRB1 alleles showing the most associated TCRs and HLA-C alleles the fewest. Most TCR sequences were seen in very few donors, while some public TCRs were found in many individuals. The presence/absence analyses assumed that sequencing depth was roughly uniform across donors, and that assumption may not be true. HLA typing was unavailable for some donors at each locus, so association tests used only the typed subset. According to the authors, the approach could potentially be generalized to other disease states and immunological phenotypes. An earlier analysis of 587 of the donors showed that most TCR beta V segments appeared in productive rearrangements either about 87% or about 30% of the time, which broadly matched IMGT annotations. Some IMGT-functional V segments, including TRBV6-2 and TRBV6-3, could not be told apart with the 87-base-pair reads, so those segments were excluded. At a false discovery rate of 0.05, a later analysis linked under 20,000 TCR beta sequences to specific HLA alleles. Because counts were too low, roughly 17 rarely observed V segments, including chromosome 9 orphons, were left out of the earlier analysis of several hundred of the donors. Correlated functional status among segregating V segments might reflect linkage disequilibrium, but an unknown experimental factor could not be ruled out. According to a later genetic analysis, donors in an Asian-associated ancestry cluster had fewer N-insertions in productive TCRs than the approximately 650-donor mean. Immune exposure information for the cohort was limited to CMV serostatus. In a later analysis, HLA-associated TCR beta chains were found to be more clonally expanded and to have lower generation probabilities than equally common non-associated chains. A further reported finding was that TCR beta sequences accurately predicted the HLA-A and HLA-B alleles for most subjects in the first cohort. The cohort was sequenced for TCR beta chains only, and without alpha or paired-chain data the features that could be detected were limited. A group of highly shared sequence variants was considered likely to be a technical artifact of the sequencing pipeline. V-gene and J-gene trimming of TCR beta chains was associated with a missense DCLRE1C variant in a later genetic analysis, and the association was replicated in an independent cohort. A later analysis reported that several top co-occurrence clusters appeared linked to parvovirus B19, influenza, CMV and Epstein-Barr virus. The classifier was reported to diagnose cytomegalovirus status with high specificity and sensitivity in both the original cohort and the validation cohort. Assigning TCR associations to individual alleles was difficult when HLA alleles, especially DR and DQ, strongly co-occurred.

For CDR1 and CDR2, the germline V gene (reference sequence) lists SEHNR and FQNEAQ. V is clipped by 3 bases and J by 6 bases, and the sequence between their germline boundaries is 12 bases long. The CDR3 spans 14 residues, from the cysteine through the phenylalanine. Only the CDR3 region is kept as DNA, spanning 42 bases read in frame from base 1. The cohort was made up of 650 to 700 healthy bone marrow donors. All cohort members were sampled while nominally healthy, although unrecorded immune exposures were likely present. The donor was CMV seronegative and was included in the group of around 320 seronegative cohort members. A peripheral blood sample was provided by each donor, and peripheral blood mononuclear cells were used for TCR beta sequencing. The Qiagen DNeasy Blood Extraction Kit was used to extract genomic DNA from the blood cell samples. Libraries were prepared through the immunoSEQ multiplex PCR assay. For the multiplex PCR, a mixture combining 60 forward primers for TCR Vbeta segments and 13 reverse primers for TCR Jbeta segments was used. A multiplex PCR assay on genomic DNA amplified the CDR3 region of rearranged TCR beta genes. Amplified TCR beta libraries were sequenced as 87-base-pair reads on the Illumina HiSeq System. The original methods were these. A later analysis tallied about 77 million unique TCR beta chains across the 700 or so repertoires, and around 10 million of those chains were shared by two or more donors. Raw reads were error-corrected and collapsed into unique sequences by a nearest-neighbor algorithm in which closely related sequences were merged to remove PCR and sequencing errors. V, D and J gene segments were assigned by aligning CDR3 sequences to IMGT reference sequences. For a sequence to be retained, a match of at least six nucleotides to both a V gene segment and a J gene segment was required. A rearrangement counted as productive if the CDR3 had no stop codons and remained in frame with V and J, and every other rearrangement counted as non-productive. CDR3 was defined according to IMGT convention as the region running from the second conserved V-encoded cysteine to the conserved J-encoded phenylalanine. Sequences without an unambiguous match to a single V gene segment were excluded from the earlier analysis of a few hundred of the donors. An earlier analysis of fewer than 750 of the donors classified V segments as functional when productive rearrangements were above 56.7% and as segregating when the standard deviation between donors was above 5%. A statistical classification framework was developed to diagnose cytomegalovirus status using the catalog of TCR beta chain sequences. In a later analysis, V and J genes were assigned by comparing TCR nucleotide sequences against IMGT/GENE-DB human TR gene sequences. Using the TCRdist pipeline, a later analysis assigned CDR3 sequences along with most-parsimonious VDJ recombination scenarios. In a later analysis, each TCR beta chain was defined by its CDR3 amino acid sequence together with its V-gene family, and reads lacking a unique V-gene family were excluded. As a way to deal with suspected cross-contamination and a sequencing artifact, a later analysis dropped approximately 590 nucleotide sequences that were highly shared and had low generation probability. In a later analysis, a clonal expansion index was calculated for each public chain from normalized within-repertoire ranks of inferred template counts. Generation probabilities in a later analysis came from a VDJ recombination model fitted to out-of-frame rearrangements, and those results were checked against IGoR. In a later analysis, hypergeometric tests were used to score TCR-TCR, TCR-HLA and TCR-CMV co-occurrence, with a repertoire-size bias correction applied to TCR pairs. To estimate false discovery rates, a later analysis permuted the HLA or CMV assignments 20 times. A later analysis grouped co-occurring TCRs with DBSCAN, adding TCRdist sequence similarity when clustering within HLA-allele-positive subsets. Repertoires with fewer than 30,000 or more than 120,000 public chains were left out of co-occurrence clustering, as were about 5 repertoires with anomalous nucleotide sharing. TCRdb limited this immuneACCESS table to in-frame rearrangements with V and J called. A share of clones is missing; checked studies link under half to unresolved V genes, and the rest is unexplained. The V and J calls and clone size come from that table; D and trimming were worked out from the DNA. The sample contains approximately 210,000 clones, around 80% of them found a single time. Jointly, the top ten make up 0.95% to 1.4% of the sample.

This chain joins TRBV7-9 to TRBJ1-5; the D gene is perhaps TRBD1, from 5 matching bases. The sequenced sample consisted of PBMCs. This sequence was found in a middle-aged woman in good health and CMV-seronegative. The CDR3 here reads CASSLTAAVQPQHF. The nucleotides read TGTGCCAGCAGCTTGACAGCAGCTGTTCAGCCCCAGCATTTT.